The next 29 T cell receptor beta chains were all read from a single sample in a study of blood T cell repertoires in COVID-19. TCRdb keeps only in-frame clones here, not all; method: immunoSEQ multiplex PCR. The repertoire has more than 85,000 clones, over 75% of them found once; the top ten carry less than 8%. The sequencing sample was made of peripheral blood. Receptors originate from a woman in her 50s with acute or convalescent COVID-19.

In DNA form, the CDR3 reads TGTGCCAGTAAGAGGCACTCGCCCGACACTGAAGCTTTCTTT. It is translated as CASKRHSPDTEAFF. The rearrangement links TRBV19 to TRBJ1-1; D remains unclear. CDR3 length: 14 amino acids. Trimming took off 7 bases at V and 3 bases at J, with 15 bases between the two ends. CDR1 is LNHDA, CDR2 SQIVND, per germline (reference sequence).

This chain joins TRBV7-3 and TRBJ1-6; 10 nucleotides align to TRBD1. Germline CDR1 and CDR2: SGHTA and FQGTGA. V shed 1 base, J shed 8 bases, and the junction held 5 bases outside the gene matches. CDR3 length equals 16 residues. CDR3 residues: CASSLMGDRGYSPLHF. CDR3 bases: TGTGCCAGCAGCTTAATGGGGGACAGGGGTTATTCACCCCTCCACTTT.

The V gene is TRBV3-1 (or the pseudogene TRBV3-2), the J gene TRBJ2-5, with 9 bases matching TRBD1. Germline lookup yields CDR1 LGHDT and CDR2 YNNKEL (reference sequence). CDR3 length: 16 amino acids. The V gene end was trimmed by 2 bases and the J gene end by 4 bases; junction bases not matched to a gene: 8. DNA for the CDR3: TGTGCCAGCAGCCAATCTGACGGACAGGGGCTAGAGACCCAGTACTTC. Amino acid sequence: CASSQSDGQGLETQYF.

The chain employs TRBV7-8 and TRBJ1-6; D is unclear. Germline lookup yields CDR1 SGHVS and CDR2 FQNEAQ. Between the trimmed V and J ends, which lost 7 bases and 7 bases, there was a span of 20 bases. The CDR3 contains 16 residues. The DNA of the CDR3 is TGTGCCAGCACTGAGGGATCCTACAGACAAAATTCACCCCTCCACTTT. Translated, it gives CASTEGSYRQNSPLHF.

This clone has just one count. The CDR3 DNA is TGTGCCAGCAGCTTTAGGGACAGGGAAAGGGGCTACACCTTC. Residues: CASSFRDRERGYTF. The chain has TRBV13 and TRBJ1-2, with 9 bases aligning to TRBD1. CDR1 and CDR2 from the germline V gene are PRHDT and FYEKMQ (reference sequence). This CDR3 is built from 14 residues. After removal of 3 bases from V and 8 bases from J, the junction contained 7 bases not matched to a gene.

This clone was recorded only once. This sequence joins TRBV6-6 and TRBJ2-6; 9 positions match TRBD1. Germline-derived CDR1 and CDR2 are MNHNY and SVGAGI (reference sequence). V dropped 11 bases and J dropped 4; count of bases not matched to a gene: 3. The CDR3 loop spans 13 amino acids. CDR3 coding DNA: TGTGCCGTACAGGGGGCAGGGGCCAACGTCCTGACTTTC. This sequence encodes CAVQGAGANVLTF.

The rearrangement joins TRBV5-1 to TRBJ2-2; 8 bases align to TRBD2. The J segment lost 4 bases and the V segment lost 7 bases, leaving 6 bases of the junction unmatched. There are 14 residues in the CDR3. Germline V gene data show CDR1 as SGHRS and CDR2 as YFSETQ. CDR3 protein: CASSGGGSTGELFF. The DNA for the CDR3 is TGCGCCAGCTCTGGCGGGGGGTCCACCGGGGAGCTGTTTTTT. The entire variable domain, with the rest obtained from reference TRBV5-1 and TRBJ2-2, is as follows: KAGVTQTPRYLIKTRGQQVTLSCSPISGHRSVSWYQQTPGQGLQFLFEYFSETQRNKGNFPGRFSGRQFSNSRSEMNVSTLELGDSALYLCASSGGGSTGELFFGEGSRLTVL.

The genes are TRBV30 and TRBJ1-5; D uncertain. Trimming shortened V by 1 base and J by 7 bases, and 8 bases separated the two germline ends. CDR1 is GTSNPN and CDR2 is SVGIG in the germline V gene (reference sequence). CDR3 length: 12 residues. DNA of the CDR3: TGTGCCTGGAGTGGAGCCTGGCAGCCCCAGCATTTT. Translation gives CAWSGAWQPQHF.

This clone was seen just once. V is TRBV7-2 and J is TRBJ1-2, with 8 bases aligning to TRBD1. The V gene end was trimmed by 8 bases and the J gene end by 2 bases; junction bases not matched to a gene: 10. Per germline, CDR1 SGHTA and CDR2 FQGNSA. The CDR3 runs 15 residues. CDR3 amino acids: CASSRRGPYNYGYTF. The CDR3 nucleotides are TGTGCCAGCTCTCGCAGGGGGCCTTACAACTATGGCTACACCTTC.

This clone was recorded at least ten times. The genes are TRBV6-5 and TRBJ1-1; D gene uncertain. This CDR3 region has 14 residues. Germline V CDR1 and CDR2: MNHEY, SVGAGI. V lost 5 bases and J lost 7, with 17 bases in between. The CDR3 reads CASSRLDGEYEAFF. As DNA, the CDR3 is TGTGCCAGCAGTAGGCTAGACGGGGAATATGAAGCTTTCTTT.

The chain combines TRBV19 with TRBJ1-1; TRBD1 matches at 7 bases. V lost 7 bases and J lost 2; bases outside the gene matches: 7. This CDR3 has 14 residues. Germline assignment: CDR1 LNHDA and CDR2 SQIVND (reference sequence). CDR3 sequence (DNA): TGTGCCAGTACCAGACAGGGAGGCAACACTGAAGCTTTCTTT. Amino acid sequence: CASTRQGGNTEAFF. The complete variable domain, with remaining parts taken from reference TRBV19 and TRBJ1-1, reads DGGITQSPKYLFRKEGQNVTLSCEQNLNHDAMYWYRQDPGQGLRLIYYSQIVNDFQKGDIAEGYSVSREKKESFPLTVTSAQKNPTAFYLCASTRQGGNTEAFFGQGTRLTVV.

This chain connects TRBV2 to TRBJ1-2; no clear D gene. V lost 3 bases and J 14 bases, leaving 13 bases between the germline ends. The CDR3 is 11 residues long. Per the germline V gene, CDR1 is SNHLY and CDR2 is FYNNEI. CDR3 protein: CASSEARQLTF. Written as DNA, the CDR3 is TGTGCCAGCAGTGAGGCCCGCCAATTAACCTTC.

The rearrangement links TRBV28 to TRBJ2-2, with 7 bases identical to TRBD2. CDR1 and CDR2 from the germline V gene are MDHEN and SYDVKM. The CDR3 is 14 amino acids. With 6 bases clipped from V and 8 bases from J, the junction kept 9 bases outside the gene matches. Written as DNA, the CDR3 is TGTGCCAGCAGGGCCCGGCGGGGGACTGGGGAGCTGTTTTTT. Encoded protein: CASRARRGTGELFF.

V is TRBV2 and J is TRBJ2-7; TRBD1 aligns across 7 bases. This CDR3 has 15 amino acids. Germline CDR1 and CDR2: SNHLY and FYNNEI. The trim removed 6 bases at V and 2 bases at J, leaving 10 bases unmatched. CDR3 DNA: TGTGCCAGCAGCGCCAAACAGGGGTCTGCCTACGAGCAGTACTTC. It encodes CASSAKQGSAYEQYF.

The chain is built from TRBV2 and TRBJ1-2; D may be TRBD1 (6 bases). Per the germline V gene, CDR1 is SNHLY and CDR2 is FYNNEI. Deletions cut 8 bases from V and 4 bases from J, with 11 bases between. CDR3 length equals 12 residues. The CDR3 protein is CASYIGGYGYTF. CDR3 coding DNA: TGTGCCAGCTATATAGGGGGCTATGGCTACACCTTC.

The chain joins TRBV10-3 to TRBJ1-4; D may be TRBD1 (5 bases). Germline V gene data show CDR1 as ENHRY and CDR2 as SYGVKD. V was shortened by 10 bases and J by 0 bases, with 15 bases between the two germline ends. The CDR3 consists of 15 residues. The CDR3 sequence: CATKRGTATNEKLFF. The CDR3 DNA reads TGTGCCACAAAACGGGGGACCGCAACTAATGAAAAACTGTTTTTT.

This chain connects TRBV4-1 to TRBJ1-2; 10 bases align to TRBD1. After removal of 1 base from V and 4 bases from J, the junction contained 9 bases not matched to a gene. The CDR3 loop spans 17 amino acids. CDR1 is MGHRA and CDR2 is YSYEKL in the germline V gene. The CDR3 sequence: CASSQVNIGDRGYGYTF. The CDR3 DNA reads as TGCGCCAGCAGCCAAGTTAATATCGGGGACAGGGGCTATGGCTACACCTTC.

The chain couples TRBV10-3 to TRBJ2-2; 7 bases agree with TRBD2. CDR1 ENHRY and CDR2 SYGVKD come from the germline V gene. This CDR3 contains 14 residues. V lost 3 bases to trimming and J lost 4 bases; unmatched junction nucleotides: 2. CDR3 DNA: TGTGCCATCAGTGACAGCGGGGCCACCGGGGAGCTGTTTTTT. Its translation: CAISDSGATGELFF.

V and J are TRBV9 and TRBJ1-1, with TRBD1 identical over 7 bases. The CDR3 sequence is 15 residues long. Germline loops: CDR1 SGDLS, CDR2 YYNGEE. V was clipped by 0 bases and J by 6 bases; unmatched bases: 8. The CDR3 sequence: CASSVVGPGGAEAFF. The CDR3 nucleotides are TGTGCCAGCAGCGTAGTCGGCCCAGGGGGTGCTGAAGCTTTCTTT.

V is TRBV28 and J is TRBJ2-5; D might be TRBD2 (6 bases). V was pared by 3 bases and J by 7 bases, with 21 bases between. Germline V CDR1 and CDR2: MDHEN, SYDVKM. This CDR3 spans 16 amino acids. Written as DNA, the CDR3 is TGTGCCAGCAGTTTTGGTCCTTCGGGGCGGAGGGGGACCCAGTACTTC. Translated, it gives CASSFGPSGRRGTQYF.

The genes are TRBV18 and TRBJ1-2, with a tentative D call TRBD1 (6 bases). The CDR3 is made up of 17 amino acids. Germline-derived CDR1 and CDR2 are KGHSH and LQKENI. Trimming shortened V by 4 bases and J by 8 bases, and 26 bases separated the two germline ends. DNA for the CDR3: TGTGCCAGCTCACATCCTAACAGGGCCCTGAAAGGTACAGGCTACACCTTC. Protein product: CASSHPNRALKGTGYTF.

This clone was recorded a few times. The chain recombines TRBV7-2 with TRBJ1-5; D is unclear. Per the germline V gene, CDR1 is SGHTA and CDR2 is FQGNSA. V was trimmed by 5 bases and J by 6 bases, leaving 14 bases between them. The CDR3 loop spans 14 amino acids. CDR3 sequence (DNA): TGTGCCAGCAGCCGTCGGGATTATAGTCAGCCCCAGCATTTT. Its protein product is CASSRRDYSQPQHF. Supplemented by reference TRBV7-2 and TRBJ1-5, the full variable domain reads GAGVSQSPSNKVTEKGKDVELRCDPISGHTALYWYRQSLGQGLEFLIYFQGNSAPDKSGLPSDRFSAERTGGSVSTLTIQRTQQEDSAVYLCASSRRDYSQPQHFGDGTRLSIL.

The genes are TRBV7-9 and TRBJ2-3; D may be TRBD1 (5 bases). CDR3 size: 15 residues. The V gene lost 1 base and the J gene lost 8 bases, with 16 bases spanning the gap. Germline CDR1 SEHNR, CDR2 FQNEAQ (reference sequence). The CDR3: CASSLGDSSQATQYF. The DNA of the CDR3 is TGTGCCAGCAGCTTAGGAGACAGCAGTCAAGCTACGCAGTATTTT.

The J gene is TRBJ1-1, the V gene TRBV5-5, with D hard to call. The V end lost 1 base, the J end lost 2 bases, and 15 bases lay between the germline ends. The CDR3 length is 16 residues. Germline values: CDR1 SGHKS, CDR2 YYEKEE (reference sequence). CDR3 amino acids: CASSLNFRDYNTEAFF. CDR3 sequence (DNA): TGTGCCAGCAGCTTGAACTTCCGGGATTACAACACTGAAGCTTTCTTT.

In nucleotides, the CDR3 is TGTGCCAGCAGCCTGAGAGAGGGGAACACTGAAGCTTTCTTT. Translated, it gives CASSLREGNTEAFF. The chain carries TRBV3-1 (or the pseudogene TRBV3-2) and TRBJ1-1; D is undetermined. Trimming left V 4 bases short and J 1 base short, with 10 bases between. From germline, CDR1 is LGHDT and CDR2 YNNKEL (reference sequence). The CDR3 runs to 14 residues.

The CDR3 sequence is CASSFSSGKSANEQFF. The CDR3 coding sequence is TGTGCCAGCAGTTTCTCGTCAGGAAAGAGTGCGAATGAGCAGTTCTTC. The chain combines TRBV6-5 with TRBJ2-1; D is ambiguous. The V end lost 4 bases, the J end lost 7 bases, and 20 bases lay between the germline ends. Germline-derived CDR1 and CDR2 are MNHEY and SVGAGI. The CDR3 spans 16 residues.

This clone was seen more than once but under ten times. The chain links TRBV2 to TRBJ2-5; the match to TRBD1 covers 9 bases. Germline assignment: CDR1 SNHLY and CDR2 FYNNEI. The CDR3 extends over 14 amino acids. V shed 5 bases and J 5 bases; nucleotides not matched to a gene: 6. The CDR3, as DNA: TGTGCCAGCAGTCCACAGGGGGCAGGGGAGACCCAGTACTTC. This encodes CASSPQGAGETQYF.

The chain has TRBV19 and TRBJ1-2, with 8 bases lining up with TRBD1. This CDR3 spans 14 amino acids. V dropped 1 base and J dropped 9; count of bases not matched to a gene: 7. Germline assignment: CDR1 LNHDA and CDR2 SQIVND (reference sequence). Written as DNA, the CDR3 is TGTGCCAGTAGTATAGTCGGACAGGGTTTGCGCTACACCTTC. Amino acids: CASSIVGQGLRYTF.

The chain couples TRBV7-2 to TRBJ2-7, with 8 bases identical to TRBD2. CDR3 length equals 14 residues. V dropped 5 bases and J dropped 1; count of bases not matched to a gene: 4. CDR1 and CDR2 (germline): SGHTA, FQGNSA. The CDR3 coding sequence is TGTGCCAGCAGCCCCGGGAGGGGGTCCTACGAGCAGTACTTC. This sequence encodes CASSPGRGSYEQYF.